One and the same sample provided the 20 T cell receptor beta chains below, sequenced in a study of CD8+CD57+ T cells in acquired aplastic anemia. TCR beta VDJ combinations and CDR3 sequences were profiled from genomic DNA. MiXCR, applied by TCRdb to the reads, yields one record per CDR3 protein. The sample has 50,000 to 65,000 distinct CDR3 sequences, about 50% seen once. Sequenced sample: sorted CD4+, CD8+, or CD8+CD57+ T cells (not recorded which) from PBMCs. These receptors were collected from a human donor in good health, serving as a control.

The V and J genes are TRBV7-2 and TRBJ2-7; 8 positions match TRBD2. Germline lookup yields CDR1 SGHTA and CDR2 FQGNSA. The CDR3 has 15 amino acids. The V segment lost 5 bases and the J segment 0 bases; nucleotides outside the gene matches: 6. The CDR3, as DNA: TGTGCCAGCAGCCACGGGGGGGGTTACTCCTACGAGCAGTACTTC. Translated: CASSHGGGYSYEQYF.

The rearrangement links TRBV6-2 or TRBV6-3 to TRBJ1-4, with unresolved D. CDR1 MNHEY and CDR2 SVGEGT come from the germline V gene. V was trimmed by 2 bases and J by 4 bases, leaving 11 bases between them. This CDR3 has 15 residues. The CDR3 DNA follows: TGTGCCAGCAGTTACCATTTGCGGGATAATGAAAAACTGTTTTTT. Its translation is CASSYHLRDNEKLFF.

CDR3: CASSLRADNTIYF. For the CDR3, the DNA is TGTGCCAGCAGCCTGCGTGCGGATAACACCATATATTTT. J is TRBJ1-3 and V is TRBV7-9; D uncertain. Trimming took off 5 bases at V and 7 bases at J, with 12 bases between the two ends. Germline V gene lookup returns CDR1 SEHNR and CDR2 FQNEAQ (reference sequence). The CDR3 sequence is 13 residues long.

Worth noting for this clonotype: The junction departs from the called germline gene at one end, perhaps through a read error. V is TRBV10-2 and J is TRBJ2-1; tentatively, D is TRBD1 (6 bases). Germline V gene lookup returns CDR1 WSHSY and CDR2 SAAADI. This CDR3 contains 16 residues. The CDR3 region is CASSSLTGDHYNEQFF. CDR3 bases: TGTGCCAGCAGCTCCCTGACAGGAGACCACTACAATGAGCAGTTCTTC.

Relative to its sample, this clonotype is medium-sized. CDR3 region: CASSEDYQYNEQFF. The CDR3 DNA reads TGTGCCAGCAGTGAGGACTATCAATACAATGAGCAGTTCTTC. The rearrangement uses TRBV2 and TRBJ2-1; D possibly corresponds to TRBD2 (6 bases). Trimming stripped 3 bases from V and 4 bases from J, with 10 bases between. Germline assignment: CDR1 SNHLY and CDR2 FYNNEI. The CDR3 is 14 amino acids.

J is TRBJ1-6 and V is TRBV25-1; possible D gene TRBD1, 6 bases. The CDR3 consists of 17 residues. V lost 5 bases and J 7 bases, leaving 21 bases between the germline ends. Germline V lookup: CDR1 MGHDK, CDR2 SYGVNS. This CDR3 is CASSPQGGGEVNSPLHF. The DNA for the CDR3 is TGTGCCAGCAGTCCCCAAGGGGGGGGGGAGGTGAATTCACCCCTCCACTTT.

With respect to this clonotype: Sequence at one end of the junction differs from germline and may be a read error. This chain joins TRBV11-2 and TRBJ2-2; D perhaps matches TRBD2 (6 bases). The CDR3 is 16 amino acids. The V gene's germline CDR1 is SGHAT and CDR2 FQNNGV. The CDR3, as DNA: TGTGCCAGCAGCTCCTGGACGGGGGAAAACACCGGGGAGCCGTTTTTT. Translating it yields CASSSWTGENTGEPFF.

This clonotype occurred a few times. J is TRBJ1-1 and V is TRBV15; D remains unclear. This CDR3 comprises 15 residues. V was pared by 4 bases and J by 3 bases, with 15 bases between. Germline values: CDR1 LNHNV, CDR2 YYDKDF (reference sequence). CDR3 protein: CATSTPPVGDTEAFF. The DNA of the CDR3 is TGTGCCACCAGCACCCCTCCAGTAGGAGACACTGAAGCTTTCTTT.

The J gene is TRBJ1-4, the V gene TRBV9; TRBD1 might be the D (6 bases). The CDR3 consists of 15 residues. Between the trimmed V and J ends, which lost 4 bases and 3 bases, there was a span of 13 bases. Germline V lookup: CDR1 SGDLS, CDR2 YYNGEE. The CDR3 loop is CASSLLDRANEKLFF. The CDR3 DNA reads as TGTGCCAGCAGCTTATTGGACAGAGCTAATGAAAAACTGTTTTTT.

DNA for the CDR3: TGTGCCAGCAGTGGCCAGGGACTAGCGGGGGCCGAGCAGTACTTC. Translating it yields CASSGQGLAGAEQYF. V usage is TRBV2 and J usage is TRBJ2-7; 14 bases align to TRBD2. Germline V gene data show CDR1 as SNHLY and CDR2 as FYNNEI. The CDR3 is 15 residues long. Unmatched junction bases numbered 5, after V lost 4 bases and J lost 6 bases.

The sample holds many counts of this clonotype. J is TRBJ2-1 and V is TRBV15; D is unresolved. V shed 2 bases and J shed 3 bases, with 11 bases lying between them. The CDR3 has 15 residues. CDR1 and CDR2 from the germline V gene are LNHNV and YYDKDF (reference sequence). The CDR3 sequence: CATSRSSGDYNEQFF. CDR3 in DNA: TGTGCCACCAGCAGAAGTTCGGGCGACTACAATGAGCAGTTCTTC.

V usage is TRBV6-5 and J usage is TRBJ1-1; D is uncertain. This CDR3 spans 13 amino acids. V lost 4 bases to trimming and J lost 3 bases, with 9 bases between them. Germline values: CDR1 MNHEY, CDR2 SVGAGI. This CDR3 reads CASSSPGYTEAFF. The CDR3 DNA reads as TGTGCCAGCAGTTCCCCAGGTTACACTGAAGCTTTCTTT.

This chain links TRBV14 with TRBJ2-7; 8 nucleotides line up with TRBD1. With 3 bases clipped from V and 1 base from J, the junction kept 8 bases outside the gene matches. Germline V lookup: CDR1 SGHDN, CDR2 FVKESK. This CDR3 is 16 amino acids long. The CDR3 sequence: CASSHGQGQASYEQYF. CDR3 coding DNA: TGTGCCAGCAGCCACGGACAGGGCCAAGCTTCCTACGAGCAGTACTTC.

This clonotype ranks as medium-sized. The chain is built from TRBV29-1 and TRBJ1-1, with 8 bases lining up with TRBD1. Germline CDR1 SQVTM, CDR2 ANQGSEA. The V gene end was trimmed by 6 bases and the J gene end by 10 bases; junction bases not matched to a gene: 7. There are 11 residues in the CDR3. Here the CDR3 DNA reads TGCAGCGTCGTACAGGGGGATGGAGCTTTCTTT. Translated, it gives CSVVQGDGAFF.

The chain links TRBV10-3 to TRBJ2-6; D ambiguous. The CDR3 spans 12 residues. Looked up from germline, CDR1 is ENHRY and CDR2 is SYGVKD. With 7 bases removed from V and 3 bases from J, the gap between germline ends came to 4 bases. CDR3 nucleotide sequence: TGTGCCATCAACGGTGGGGCCAACGTCCTGACTTTC. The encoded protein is CAINGGANVLTF.

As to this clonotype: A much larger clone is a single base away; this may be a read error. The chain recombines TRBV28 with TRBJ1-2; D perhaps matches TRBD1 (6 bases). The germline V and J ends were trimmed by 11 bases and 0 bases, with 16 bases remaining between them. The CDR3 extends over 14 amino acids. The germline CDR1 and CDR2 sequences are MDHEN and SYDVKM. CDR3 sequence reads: CAGNTGSANYGYTF. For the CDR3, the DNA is TGTGCCGGCAATACAGGGAGCGCTAACTATGGCTACACCTTC.

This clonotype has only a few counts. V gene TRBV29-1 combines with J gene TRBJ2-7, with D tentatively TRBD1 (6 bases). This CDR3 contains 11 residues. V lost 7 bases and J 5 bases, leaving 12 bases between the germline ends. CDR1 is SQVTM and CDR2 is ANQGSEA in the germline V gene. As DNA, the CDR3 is TGCAGCGGCAAACAGGGTAACGAGCAGTACTTC. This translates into CSGKQGNEQYF.

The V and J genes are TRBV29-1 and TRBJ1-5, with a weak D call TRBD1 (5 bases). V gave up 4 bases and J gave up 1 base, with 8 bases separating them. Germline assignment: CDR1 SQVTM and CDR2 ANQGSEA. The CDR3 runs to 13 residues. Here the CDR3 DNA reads TGCAGCGTTGCCCGGGACAGCAATCAGCCCCAGCATTTT. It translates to CSVARDSNQPQHF. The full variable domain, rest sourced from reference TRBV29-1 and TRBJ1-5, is SAVISQKPSRDICQRGTSLTIQCQVDSQVTMMFWYRQQPGQSLTLIATANQGSEATYESGFVIDKFPISRPNLTFSTLTVSNMSPEDSSIYLCSVARDSNQPQHFGDGTRLSIL.

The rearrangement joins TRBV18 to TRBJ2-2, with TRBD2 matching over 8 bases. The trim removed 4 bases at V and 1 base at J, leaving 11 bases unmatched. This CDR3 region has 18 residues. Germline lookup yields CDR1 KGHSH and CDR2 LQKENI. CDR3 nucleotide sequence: TGTGCCAGCTCACAACCGGCGGGGGGCCTTGGGAACACCGGGGAGCTGTTTTTT. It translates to CASSQPAGGLGNTGELFF. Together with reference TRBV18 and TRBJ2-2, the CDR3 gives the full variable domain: NAGVMQNPRHLVRRRGQEARLRCSPMKGHSHVYWYRQLPEEGLKFMVYLQKENIIDESGMPKERFSAEFPKEGPSILRIQQVVRGDSAAYFCASSQPAGGLGNTGELFFGEGSRLTVL.

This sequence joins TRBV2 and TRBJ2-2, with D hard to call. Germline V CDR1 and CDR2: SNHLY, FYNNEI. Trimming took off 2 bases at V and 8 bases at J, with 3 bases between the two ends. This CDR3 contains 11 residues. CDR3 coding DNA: TGTGCCAGCAGTGAATCGGGGGAGCTGTTTTTT. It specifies CASSESGELFF.